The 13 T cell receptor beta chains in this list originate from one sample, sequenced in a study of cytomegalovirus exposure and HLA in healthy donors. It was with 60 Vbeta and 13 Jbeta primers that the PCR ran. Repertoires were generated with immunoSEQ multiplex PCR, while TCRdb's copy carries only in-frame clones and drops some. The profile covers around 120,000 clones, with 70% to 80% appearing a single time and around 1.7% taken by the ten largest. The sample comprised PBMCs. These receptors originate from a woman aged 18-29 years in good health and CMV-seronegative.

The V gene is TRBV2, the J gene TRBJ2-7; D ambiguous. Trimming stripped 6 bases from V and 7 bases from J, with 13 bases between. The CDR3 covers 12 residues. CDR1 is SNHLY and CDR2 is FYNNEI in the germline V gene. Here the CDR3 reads CASRGLSAEQYF. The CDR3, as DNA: TGTGCCAGCAGGGGCCTTTCGGCTGAGCAGTACTTC.

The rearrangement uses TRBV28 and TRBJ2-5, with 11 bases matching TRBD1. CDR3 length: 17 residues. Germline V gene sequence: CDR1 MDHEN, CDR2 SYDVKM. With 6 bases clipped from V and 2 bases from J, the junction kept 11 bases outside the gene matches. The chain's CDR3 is CASSLPRDRGFQETQYF. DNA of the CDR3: TGTGCCAGCAGCCTGCCGAGGGACAGGGGGTTTCAAGAGACCCAGTACTTC. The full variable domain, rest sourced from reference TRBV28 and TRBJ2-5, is DVKVTQSSRYLVKRTGEKVFLECVQDMDHENMFWYRQDPGLGLRLIYFSYDVKMKEKGDIPEGYSVSREKKERFSLILESASTNQTSMYLCASSLPRDRGFQETQYFGPGTRLLVL.

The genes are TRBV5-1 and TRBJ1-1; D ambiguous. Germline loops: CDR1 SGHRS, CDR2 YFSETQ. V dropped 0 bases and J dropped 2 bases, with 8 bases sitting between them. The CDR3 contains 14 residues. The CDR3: CASSLELANTEAFF. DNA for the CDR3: TGCGCCAGCAGCTTGGAGTTAGCAAACACTGAAGCTTTCTTT.

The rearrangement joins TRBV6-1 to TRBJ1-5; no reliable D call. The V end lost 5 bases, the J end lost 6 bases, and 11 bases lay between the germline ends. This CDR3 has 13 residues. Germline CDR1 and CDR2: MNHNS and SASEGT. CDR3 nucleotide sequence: TGTGCCAGCAGTCTATCCCGAGCTCAGCCCCAGCATTTT. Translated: CASSLSRAQPQHF.

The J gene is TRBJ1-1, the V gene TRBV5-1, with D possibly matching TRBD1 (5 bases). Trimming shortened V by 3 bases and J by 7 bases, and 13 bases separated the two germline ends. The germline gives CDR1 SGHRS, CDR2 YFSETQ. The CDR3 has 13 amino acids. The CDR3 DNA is TGCGCCAGCAGCTCGACAGCGACATATGAAGCTTTCTTT. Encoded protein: CASSSTATYEAFF.

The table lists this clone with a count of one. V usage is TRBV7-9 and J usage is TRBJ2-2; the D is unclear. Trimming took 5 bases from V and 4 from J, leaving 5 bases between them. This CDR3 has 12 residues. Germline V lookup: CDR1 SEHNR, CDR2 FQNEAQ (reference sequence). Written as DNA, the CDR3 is TGTGCCAGCAGCCTACCCACCGGGGAGCTGTTTTTT. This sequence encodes CASSLPTGELFF.

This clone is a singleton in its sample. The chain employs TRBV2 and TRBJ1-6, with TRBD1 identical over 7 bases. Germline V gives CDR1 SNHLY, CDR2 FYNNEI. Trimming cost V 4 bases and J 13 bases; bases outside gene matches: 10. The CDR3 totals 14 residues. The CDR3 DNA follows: TGTGCCAGCAGTGTGAGACAGGGCCTATTTCCCCTCCACTTT. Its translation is CASSVRQGLFPLHF.

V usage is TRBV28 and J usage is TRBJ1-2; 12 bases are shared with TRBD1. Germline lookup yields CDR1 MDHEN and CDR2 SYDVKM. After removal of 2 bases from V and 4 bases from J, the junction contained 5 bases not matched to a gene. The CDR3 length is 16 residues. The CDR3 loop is CASSLPGTGGVYGYTF. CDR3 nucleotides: TGTGCCAGCAGTTTACCCGGGACAGGGGGCGTCTATGGCTACACCTTC.

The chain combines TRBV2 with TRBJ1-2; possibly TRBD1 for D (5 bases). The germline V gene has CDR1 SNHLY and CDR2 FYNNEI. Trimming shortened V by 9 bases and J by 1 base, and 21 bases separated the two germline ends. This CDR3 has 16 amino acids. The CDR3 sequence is CASFRDSEIRNYGYTF. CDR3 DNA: TGTGCCAGTTTCCGAGACAGTGAGATCCGTAACTATGGCTACACCTTC.

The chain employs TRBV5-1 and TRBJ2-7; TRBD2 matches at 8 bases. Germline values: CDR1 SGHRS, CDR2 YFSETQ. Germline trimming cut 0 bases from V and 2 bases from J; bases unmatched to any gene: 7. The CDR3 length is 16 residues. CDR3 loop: CASSLDAGGTPYEQYF. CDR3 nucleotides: TGCGCCAGCAGCTTGGATGCGGGGGGTACCCCCTACGAGCAGTACTTC. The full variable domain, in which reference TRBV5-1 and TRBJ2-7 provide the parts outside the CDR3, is KAGVTQTPRYLIKTRGQQVTLSCSPISGHRSVSWYQQTPGQGLQFLFEYFSETQRNKGNFPGRFSGRQFSNSRSEMNVSTLELGDSALYLCASSLDAGGTPYEQYFGPGTRLTVT.

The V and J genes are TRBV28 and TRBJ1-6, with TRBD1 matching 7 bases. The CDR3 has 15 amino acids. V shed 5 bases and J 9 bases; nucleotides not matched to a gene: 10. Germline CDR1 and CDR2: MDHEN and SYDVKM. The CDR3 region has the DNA TGTGCCAGCAGTCCATCCAGGGGGATAAGTTCACCCCTCCACTTT. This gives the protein CASSPSRGISSPLHF.

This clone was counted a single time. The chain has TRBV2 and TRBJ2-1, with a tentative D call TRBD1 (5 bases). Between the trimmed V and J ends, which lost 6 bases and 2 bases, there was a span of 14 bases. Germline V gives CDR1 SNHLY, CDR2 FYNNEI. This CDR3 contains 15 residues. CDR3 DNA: TGTGCCAGCAGCCAAGGGGTACAGACCTACAATGAGCAGTTCTTC. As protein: CASSQGVQTYNEQFF.

The CDR3 loop is CASSPFGSDSDTQYF. DNA of the CDR3: TGTGCCAGCAGTCCTTTTGGTTCAGACTCAGATACGCAGTATTTT. The rearrangement links TRBV6-5 to TRBJ2-3, with D hard to call. Germline lookup yields CDR1 MNHEY and CDR2 SVGAGI. V lost 5 bases and J lost 4, with 16 bases in between. CDR3 length: 15 residues.